This TCR beta chain was retrieved from a study of blood T cell repertoires in COVID-19. Study details: Samples representing acute and convalescent COVID-19 were sourced from the United States, Italy and Spain. In each case, the material was cDNA or gDNA derived from T cells, B-cell-depleted T cells, or PBMCs.

In the authors' methods: It was from reference gene primer amplification that nucleated cell counts were estimated. Measured with immunoSEQ multiplex PCR; TCRdb has only the in-frame clones, and not every one. The DNA was the basis for D and trimming; V, J and clone size are from that table. The sample shows 200,000 to 250,000 clones, about 79% of them seen only once. There are 15 residues in the CDR3. Germline V CDR1 and CDR2: SGHVS, FNYEAQ. V lost 1 base, J lost 5 bases, and 14 bases lay in between. The sequence derives from a woman aged 35 to 49 with acute COVID-19. The chain joins TRBV7-6 to TRBJ1-2; D gene ambiguous. Sequenced input: PBMCs or T cells enriched from blood (not recorded which). The CDR3 DNA reads TGTGCCAGCAGCTTAGATGGTTCCGGGAGGTATGGCTACACCTTC. Translating it yields CASSLDGSGRYGYTF.